The present entry profiles one TCR beta chain with its context. The antigen remains undetermined. The sample originates from a study of CD8 T cells in ankylosing spondylitis. Overall study findings and caveats: Disease-linked clones were reportedly significantly enriched in matched ankylosing spondylitis synovial fluid. A subset of motif variants has previously been described in the synovial fluid and blood of reactive arthritis.

Unmatched junction bases numbered 5, after V lost 0 bases and J lost 6 bases. This CDR3 spans 16 amino acids. Germline V gene data show CDR1 as LGHNA and CDR2 as YNFKEQ. Quantitative 5'-RACE with molecular barcodes produced the TCR beta libraries. TCRdb reanalysed the 5' RACE reads using MiXCR and keeps one entry per CDR3 protein. The sample has 150,000 to 200,000 distinct CDR3 sequences; under 35% are singletons. This receptor was taken from a male donor with ankylosing spondylitis. The chain links TRBV4-2 to TRBJ2-1; TRBD2 aligns across 10 bases. Sequenced material: synovial fluid, either unsorted or a sorted T cell fraction (not recorded which). This CDR3 is CASSQDISGRANEQFF. DNA for the CDR3: TGTGCCAGCAGCCAAGATATCAGCGGGAGGGCCAATGAGCAGTTCTTC.